This is a list of T cell receptor beta chains from one sample in a study of T-cell reconstitution after alpha-beta-depleted transplantation in children. TCRdb fed the PCR reads into MiXCR, producing one record per CDR3 protein. The sample shows around 500,000 distinct CDR3 sequences, approximately 22% of them seen only once. Sample: PBMCs, mostly from graft donor cells, taken 360 days after TCRalphabeta/CD19-depleted stem cell transplant. These receptors all stem from a boy under two years old who had a stem cell transplant for acute myeloid leukemia, so the T cells may come from the graft donor. Both conserved end residues are part of each CDR3. The D gene is left open where the match is weak. Rows may omit the clone size; those that give it use once, few, many or a size class.

TRBV6-1	TRBJ2-1	NA	many	TGTGCCAGCAGGCACGGCCGGGGGCTTTACAATGAGCAGTTCTTC	CASRHGRGLYNEQFF
TRBV20-1	TRBJ2-5	TRBD1	NA	TGCAGTGCTGAAATGGACAGGGGACAGACCCAGTACTTC	CSAEMDRGQTQYF
TRBV20-1	TRBJ2-5	TRBD1	NA	TGCAGTGCCGGGACGGGACAGATGAATTGGGTGACCCAGTACTTC	CSAGTGQMNWVTQYF
TRBV21-1	TRBJ2-6	NA	NA	TGTGCCAGCAGCAAAGTTTGGCGGAAGTCCTTCTCTGGGGCCAACGTCCTGACTTTC	CASSKVWRKSFSGANVLTF
TRBV12-3/TRBV12-4	TRBJ2-2	TRBD2	many	TGTGCCAGCAGGGGACTACCGAACACCGGGGAGCTGTTTTTT	CASRGLPNTGELFF
TRBV4-1	TRBJ2-6	NA	many	TGCGCCAGCAGCCAACGAGGACCCGACTCTGGGGCCAACGTCCTGACTTTC	CASSQRGPDSGANVLTF
TRBV20-1	TRBJ2-1	TRBD2	NA	TGCAGTGCTAGCCCACTAGCGGGGAGCCCCTACAATGAGCAGTTCTTC	CSASPLAGSPYNEQFF
TRBV10-1	TRBJ2-2	NA	NA	TGCGCCAGCAGTGAATCAGGGAACACCGGGGAGCTGTTTTTT	CASSESGNTGELFF
TRBV20-1	TRBJ2-5	NA	few	TGCAGTGCTAGAGATCCAGCCGGGACGAGACGAGAGACCCAGTACTTC	CSARDPAGTRRETQYF
TRBV29-1	TRBJ2-5	NA	NA	TGCAGCGTTGCTGGACTAAGATACCAAGAGACCCAGTACTTC	CSVAGLRYQETQYF
TRBV7-8	TRBJ2-5	TRBD1	NA	TGTGCCAGCAGCTTTCGGACAGGGAGTGGAGGAGAGACCCAGTACTTC	CASSFRTGSGGETQYF
TRBV5-1	TRBJ2-1	TRBD1	NA	TGCGCCAGCAGCTTGATCCAGGGGGACTACAATGAGCAGTTCTTC	CASSLIQGDYNEQFF
TRBV29-1	TRBJ2-7	TRBD1	many	TGCAGCGTTGAAGGGGGACAGGGGGCGTGGGAGCAGTACTTC	CSVEGGQGAWEQYF
TRBV10-1	TRBJ2-3	TRBD1	few	TGCGCCAGCAGTGAGACACTCCGGGACAGAAGACCAGATACGCAGTATTTT	CASSETLRDRRPDTQYF
TRBV27	TRBJ2-3	NA	few	TGTGCCAGCAGTTTCCGGGAAATAGATACGCAGTATTTT	CASSFREIDTQYF
TRBV14	TRBJ1-6	NA	few	TGTGCCAGCGGACACTATAATTCACCCCTCCACTTT	CASGHYNSPLHF
TRBV20-1	TRBJ2-3	NA	few	TGCAGTGCTATCGTACCCGTGGGGCTTACCACAGATACGCAGTATTTT	CSAIVPVGLTTDTQYF
TRBV20-1	TRBJ2-1	NA	NA	TGCAGTGCTATCCCGCAGGGTGGGTTCTCCTACAATGAGCAGTTCTTC	CSAIPQGGFSYNEQFF
TRBV6-1	TRBJ2-1	TRBD2	few	TGTGCCAGCAGTGACCGTCCTACTAGCGGGCCTTACAATGAGCAGTTCTTC	CASSDRPTSGPYNEQFF
TRBV6-1	TRBJ1-4	TRBD1	NA	TGTGCCAGCAGTAAGGGCGGCGGGACAGCTAATGAAAAACTGTTTTTT	CASSKGGGTANEKLFF
TRBV7-6	TRBJ2-3	NA	NA	TGTGCCAGCAGCTTAGAGGTGGGGCAGGGGACAGATACGCAGTATTTT	CASSLEVGQGTDTQYF
TRBV7-2	TRBJ2-1	NA	many	TGTGCCAGCAGCGCCACCCTTGGGACTTACGTACAGTTCTTC	CASSATLGTYVQFF
TRBV20-1	TRBJ1-5	NA	NA	TGCAGTGCTAAGGGAGGGATTAGCAATCAGCCCCAGCATTTT	CSAKGGISNQPQHF
TRBV12-3/TRBV12-4	TRBJ2-7	TRBD1	NA	TGTGCCAGCAGACTCGGGACAGGGAACTACGAGCAGTACTTC	CASRLGTGNYEQYF
TRBV29-1	TRBJ2-1	TRBD2	few	TGCAGCGTTTTGTGGGGGGGCTACAATGAGCAGTTCTTC	CSVLWGGYNEQFF
TRBV7-2	TRBJ1-2	NA	NA	TGTGCCAGCAGCTTTTCAAGGTCAGGCTCCGATTTCTACGGCTACACCTTC	CASSFSRSGSDFYGYTF
TRBV12-3/TRBV12-4	TRBJ2-7	TRBD1	many	TGTGCTCCTCGCCGGGACAGCTACTACGAGCAGTACTTC	CAPRRDSYYEQYF
TRBV4-1	TRBJ2-5	TRBD1	few	TGCGCCAGCAGCCACGGGACAGGGACCAAAGAGACCCAGTACTTC	CASSHGTGTKETQYF
TRBV6-5	TRBJ2-5	TRBD1	few	TGTGCCAGCAGTTCGAGTCGGACTCCGGGACAGGGTACTAAGACCCAGTACTTC	CASSSSRTPGQGTKTQYF
TRBV20-1	TRBJ1-3	TRBD1	NA	TGCAGTGCTAGCAAACAGGGGCCTGGAAACACCATATATTTT	CSASKQGPGNTIYF
TRBV7-9	TRBJ1-6	NA	few	TGTGCCAGCAGCCCTACCGACAGCCATTCACCCCTCCACTTT	CASSPTDSHSPLHF
TRBV4-1	TRBJ2-1	NA	few	TGCGCCAGCAGCCCGATGGCGAGTCCCCATGAGCAGTTCTTC	CASSPMASPHEQFF
TRBV12-3/TRBV12-4	TRBJ1-5	NA	few	TGTGCCAGCAGTTTGGGGACCTATAGCAATCAGCCCCAGCATTTT	CASSLGTYSNQPQHF
TRBV29-1	TRBJ1-2	NA	few	TGCAGCGACTCTCGGCAGACGTATGGCTACACCTTC	CSDSRQTYGYTF
TRBV7-9	TRBJ2-3	NA	few	TGTGCCAGCAGCCTCCCACGGTCAGATACGCAGTATTTT	CASSLPRSDTQYF
TRBV21-1	TRBJ2-1	NA	few	TGTGCCAGCACGGGATCGGGACGAGGGACAGCGCAGTTCTTC	CASTGSGRGTAQFF
TRBV27	TRBJ2-3	NA	few	TGTGCCAGCACGGACCGAGCAGATACGCAGTATTTT	CASTDRADTQYF
TRBV6-1	TRBJ1-4	TRBD1	NA	TGTGCCAGCAGGCCGGGACAGGCGTCCGGTGGGGAAAAACTGTTTTTT	CASRPGQASGGEKLFF
TRBV20-1	TRBJ1-1	NA	few	TGCAGTGCTAGAGTTTGGGGGGGTCACACTGAAGCTTTCTTT	CSARVWGGHTEAFF
TRBV12-3/TRBV12-4	TRBJ1-2	NA	many	TGTGCCAGCAGCTCCTCTAACTATGGCTACACCTTC	CASSSSNYGYTF
TRBV4-3	TRBJ2-2	NA	NA	TGCGCCAGCAGCCAAGATGGAGTCGGGGAGCTGTTTTTT	CASSQDGVGELFF
TRBV6-1	TRBJ1-5	NA	NA	TGTGCCAGCAGTCTGGAGACCAATCAGCCCCAGCATTTT	CASSLETNQPQHF
TRBV5-5	TRBJ1-2	NA	many	TGTGCCAGCAGCTTAGGGAGTTATGGCTACACCTTC	CASSLGSYGYTF
TRBV19	TRBJ2-5	TRBD1	NA	TGTGCCAGTAGTAGGGCCCCGGGACAGGGGTACCAAGAGACCCAGTACTTC	CASSRAPGQGYQETQYF
TRBV20-1	TRBJ2-4	TRBD2	many	TGCAGTCCCTCGGCGGGGGGTTTCAAAAACATTCAGTACTTC	CSPSAGGFKNIQYF
TRBV3-1	TRBJ2-1	NA	NA	TGTGCCAGCAGCCAAGCTGCGGGTGCTAGCGAGCAGTTCTTC	CASSQAAGASEQFF